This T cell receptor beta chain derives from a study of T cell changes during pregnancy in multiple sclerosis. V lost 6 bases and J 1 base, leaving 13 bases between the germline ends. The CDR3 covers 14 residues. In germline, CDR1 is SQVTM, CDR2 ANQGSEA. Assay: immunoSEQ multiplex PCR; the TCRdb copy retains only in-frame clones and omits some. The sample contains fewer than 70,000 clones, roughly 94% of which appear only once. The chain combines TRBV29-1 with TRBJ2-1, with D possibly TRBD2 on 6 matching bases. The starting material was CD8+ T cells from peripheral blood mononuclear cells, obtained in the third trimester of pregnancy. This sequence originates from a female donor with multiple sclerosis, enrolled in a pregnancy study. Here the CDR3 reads CSVPIAESYNEQFF. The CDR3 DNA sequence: TGCAGCGTACCGATAGCGGAGTCCTACAATGAGCAGTTCTTC.